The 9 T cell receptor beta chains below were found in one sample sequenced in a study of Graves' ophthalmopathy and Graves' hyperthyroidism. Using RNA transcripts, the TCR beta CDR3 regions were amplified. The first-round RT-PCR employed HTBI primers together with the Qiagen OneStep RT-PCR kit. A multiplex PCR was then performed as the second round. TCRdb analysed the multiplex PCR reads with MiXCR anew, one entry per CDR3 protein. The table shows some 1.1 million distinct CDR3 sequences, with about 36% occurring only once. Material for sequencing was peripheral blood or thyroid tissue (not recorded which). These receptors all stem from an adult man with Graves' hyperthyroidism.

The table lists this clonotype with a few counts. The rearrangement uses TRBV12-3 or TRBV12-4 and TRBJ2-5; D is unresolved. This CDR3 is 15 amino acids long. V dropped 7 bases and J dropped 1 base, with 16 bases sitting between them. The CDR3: CASNQDRRTQETQYF. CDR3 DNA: TGTGCCAGCAACCAGGACCGAAGGACCCAAGAGACCCAGTACTTC.

The CDR3 sequence: CASSGGPVEPQHF. The CDR3 DNA reads TGTGCCAGCAGCGGCGGCCCCGTTGAGCCCCAGCATTTT. The chain couples TRBV9 to TRBJ1-5; D gene unclear. CDR3 length equals 13 residues. CDR1 and CDR2 from the germline V gene are SGDLS and YYNGEE. Trimming removed 3 bases at V and 8 bases at J, with 12 bases between.

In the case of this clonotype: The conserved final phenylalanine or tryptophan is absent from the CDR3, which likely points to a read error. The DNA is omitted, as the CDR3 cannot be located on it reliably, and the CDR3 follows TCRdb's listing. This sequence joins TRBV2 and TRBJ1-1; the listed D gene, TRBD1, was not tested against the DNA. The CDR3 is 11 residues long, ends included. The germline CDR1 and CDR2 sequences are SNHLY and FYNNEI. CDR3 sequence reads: CASSEEDSVLS.

DNA of the CDR3: TGTGCCACCAACCAGGCTCCTATACAGGGGATTCGAGATGGCTACACCTTC. Protein sequence: CATNQAPIQGIRDGYTF. V gene TRBV25-1 combines with J gene TRBJ1-2; 7 bases agree with TRBD1. V gave up 10 bases and J gave up 6 bases; unmatched junction bases: 23. Looked up from germline, CDR1 is MGHDK and CDR2 is SYGVNS. The CDR3 is 17 amino acids.

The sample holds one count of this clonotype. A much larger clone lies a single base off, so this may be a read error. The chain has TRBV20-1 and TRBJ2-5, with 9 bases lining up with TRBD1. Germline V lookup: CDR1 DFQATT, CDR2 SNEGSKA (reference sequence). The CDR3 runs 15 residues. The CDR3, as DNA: TGCAGTGCTAGAGAACCGACAGGGGGGGATCGGACCCAGCACTTC. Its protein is CSAREPTGGDRTQHF.

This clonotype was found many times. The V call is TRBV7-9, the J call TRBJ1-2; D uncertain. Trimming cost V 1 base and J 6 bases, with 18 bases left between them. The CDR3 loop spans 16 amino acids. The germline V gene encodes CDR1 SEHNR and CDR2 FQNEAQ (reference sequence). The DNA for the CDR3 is TGTGCCAGCAGCTTAGGTGATGTGAGGGATTTAAATGGCTACACCTTC. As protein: CASSLGDVRDLNGYTF. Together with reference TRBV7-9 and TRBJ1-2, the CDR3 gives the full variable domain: DTGVSQNPRHKITKRGQNVTFRCDPISEHNRLYWYRQTLGQGPEFLTYFQNEAQLEKSRLLSDRFSAERPKGSFSTLEIQRTEQGDSAMYLCASSLGDVRDLNGYTFGSGTRLTVV.

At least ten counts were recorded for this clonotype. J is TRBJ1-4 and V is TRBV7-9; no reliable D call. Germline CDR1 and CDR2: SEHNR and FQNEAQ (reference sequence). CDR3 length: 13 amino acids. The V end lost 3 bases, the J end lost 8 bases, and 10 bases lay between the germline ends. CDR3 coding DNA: TGTGCCAGCAGCTTGGACGGGCAAGAAAAACTGTTTTTT. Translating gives CASSLDGQEKLFF.

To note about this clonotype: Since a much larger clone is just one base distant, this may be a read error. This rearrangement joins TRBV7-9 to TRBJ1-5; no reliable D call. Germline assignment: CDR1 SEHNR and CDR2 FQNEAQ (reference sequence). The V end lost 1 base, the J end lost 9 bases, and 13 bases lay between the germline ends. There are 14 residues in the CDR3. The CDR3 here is CASSLGLLGGPQHF. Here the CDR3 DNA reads TGTGCCAGCAGCTTAGGCCTACTAGGTGGGCCCCAGCATTTT.

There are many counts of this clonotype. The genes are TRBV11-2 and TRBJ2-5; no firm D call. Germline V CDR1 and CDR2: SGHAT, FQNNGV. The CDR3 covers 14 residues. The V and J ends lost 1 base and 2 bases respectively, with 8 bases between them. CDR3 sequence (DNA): TGTGCCAGCAGCTTAGTTCTAGATCAAGAGACCCAGTACTTC. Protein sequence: CASSLVLDQETQYF.